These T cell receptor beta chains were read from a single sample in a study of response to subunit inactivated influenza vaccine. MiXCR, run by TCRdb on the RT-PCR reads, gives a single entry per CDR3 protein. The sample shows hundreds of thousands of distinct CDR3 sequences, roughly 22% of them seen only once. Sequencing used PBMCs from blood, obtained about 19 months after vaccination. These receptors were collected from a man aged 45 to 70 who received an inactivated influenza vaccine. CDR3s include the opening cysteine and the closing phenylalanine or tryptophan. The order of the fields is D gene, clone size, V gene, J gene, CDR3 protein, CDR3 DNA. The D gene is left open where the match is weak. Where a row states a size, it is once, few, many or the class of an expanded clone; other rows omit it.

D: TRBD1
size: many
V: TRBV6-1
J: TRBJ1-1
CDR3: CASTHRQGITEAFF
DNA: TGTGCCAGCACTCACAGACAGGGGATCACTGAAGCTTTCTTT

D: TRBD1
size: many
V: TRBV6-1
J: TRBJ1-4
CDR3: CASSMGQASNEKLFF
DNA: TGTGCCAGCAGTATGGGACAGGCTTCAAATGAAAAACTGTTTTTT

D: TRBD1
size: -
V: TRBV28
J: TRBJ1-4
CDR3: CASSSGDRAEKLFF
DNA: TGTGCCAGCAGTTCGGGGGACAGGGCAGAAAAACTGTTTTTT

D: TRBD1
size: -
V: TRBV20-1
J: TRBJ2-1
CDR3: CSARVTGSYEQFF
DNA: TGCAGTGCTAGGGTGACAGGGTCTTATGAGCAGTTCTTC

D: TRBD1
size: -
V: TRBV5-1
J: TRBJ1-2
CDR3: CASSLGQGRISYGYTF
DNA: TGCGCCAGCAGCTTAGGACAGGGAAGGATTAGCTATGGCTACACCTTC

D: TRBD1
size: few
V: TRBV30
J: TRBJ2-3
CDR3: CAWSWGGQGAADTQYF
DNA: TGTGCCTGGAGTTGGGGGGGACAGGGGGCTGCAGATACGCAGTATTTT

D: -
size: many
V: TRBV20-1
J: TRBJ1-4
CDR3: CSASAAGPNEKLFF
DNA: TGCAGTGCTAGTGCCGCGGGCCCGAATGAAAAACTGTTTTTT

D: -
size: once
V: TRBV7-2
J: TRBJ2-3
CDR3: CASSGTRSTQYF
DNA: TGTGCCAGCAGCGGTACTAGAAGTACGCAGTATTTT

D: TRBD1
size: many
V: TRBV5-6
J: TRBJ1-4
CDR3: CASSRPGQANEKLFF
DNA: TGTGCCAGCAGTCGACCGGGACAGGCTAATGAAAAACTGTTTTTT

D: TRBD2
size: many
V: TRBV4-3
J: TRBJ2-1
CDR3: CASSQDIAGAVVQFF
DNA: TGCGCCAGCAGCCAAGATATAGCGGGAGCGGTTGTGCAGTTCTTC

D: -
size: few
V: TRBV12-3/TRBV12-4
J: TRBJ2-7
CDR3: CASSLRKPSSYEQYF
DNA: TGTGCCAGCAGTTTACGGAAACCGAGCTCCTACGAGCAGTACTTC

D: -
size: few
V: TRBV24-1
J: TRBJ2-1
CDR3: CATSGQGSYNEQFF
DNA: TGTGCCACCAGCGGGCAGGGTTCCTACAATGAGCAGTTCTTC

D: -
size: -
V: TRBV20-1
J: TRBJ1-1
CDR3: CSARDIQGVTTEALF
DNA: TGCAGTGCTAGAGATATACAGGGCGTGACCACTGAAGCTTTATTT

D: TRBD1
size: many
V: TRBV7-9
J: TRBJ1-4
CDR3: CASSPGQGAEKLFF
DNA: TGTGCCAGCAGCCCAGGACAGGGGGCAGAAAAACTGTTTTTT

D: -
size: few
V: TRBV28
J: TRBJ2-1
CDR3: CASSRSAGRPYNEQFF
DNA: TGTGCCAGCAGTCGATCCGCCGGGCGTCCCTACAATGAGCAGTTCTTC

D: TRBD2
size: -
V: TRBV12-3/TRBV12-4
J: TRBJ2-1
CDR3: CASSLARRASGESSYNEQFF
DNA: TGTGCCAGCAGTTTAGCTCGTAGGGCTAGCGGGGAGAGCTCCTACAATGAGCAGTTCTTC

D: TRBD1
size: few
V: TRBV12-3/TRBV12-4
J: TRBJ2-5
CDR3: CASSLGYTGGLQETQYF
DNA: TGTGCCAGCAGTTTAGGGTATACAGGGGGCCTCCAAGAGACCCAGTACTTC

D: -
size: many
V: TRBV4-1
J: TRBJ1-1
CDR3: CASSQKTGYTEAFF
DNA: TGCGCCAGCAGCCAAAAGACAGGCTACACTGAAGCTTTCTTT

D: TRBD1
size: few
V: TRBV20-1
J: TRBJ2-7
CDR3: CSANRDRTYEQYF
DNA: TGCAGTGCTAACCGGGACAGAACCTACGAGCAGTACTTC

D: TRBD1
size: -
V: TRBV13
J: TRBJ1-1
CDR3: CASSPEDRGNMGEAFF
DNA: TGTGCCAGCAGCCCGGAGGACAGGGGTAATATGGGTGAAGCTTTCTTT

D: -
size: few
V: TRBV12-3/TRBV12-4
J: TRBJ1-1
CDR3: CASRTTNLPQGGDTEAFF
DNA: TGTGCCAGCAGAACTACGAATCTCCCACAGGGAGGTGACACTGAAGCTTTCTTT

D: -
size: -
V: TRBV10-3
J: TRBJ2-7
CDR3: CAISEGTQQYF
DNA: TGTGCCATCAGTGAAGGGACCCAGCAGTACTTC

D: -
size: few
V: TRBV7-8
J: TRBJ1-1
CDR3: CASSWEANTEAFF
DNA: TGTGCCAGCAGCTGGGAGGCGAACACTGAAGCTTTCTTT

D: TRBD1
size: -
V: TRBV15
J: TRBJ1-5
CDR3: CATSRLKGQGSQPQHF
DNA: TGTGCCACCAGCAGATTAAAGGGACAGGGTTCTCAGCCCCAGCATTTT

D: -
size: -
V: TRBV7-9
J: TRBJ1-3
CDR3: CASTSQGVSGNTIYF
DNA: TGTGCCAGCACTTCCCAGGGAGTCTCTGGAAACACCATATATTTT

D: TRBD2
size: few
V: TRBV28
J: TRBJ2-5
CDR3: CASWGGGRPQETQYF
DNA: TGTGCCAGCTGGGGAGGCGGGAGGCCACAAGAGACCCAGTACTTC

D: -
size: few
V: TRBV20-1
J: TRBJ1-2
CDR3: CSARRGASTF
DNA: TGCAGTGCTAGGAGAGGGGCATCCACCTTC

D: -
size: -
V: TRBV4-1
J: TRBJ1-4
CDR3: CASSRGTGPNEKLFF
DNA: TGCGCCAGCAGCCGAGGGACGGGACCTAATGAAAAACTGTTTTTT

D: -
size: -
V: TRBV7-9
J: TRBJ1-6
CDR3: CASSLGKPGRGNSPLHF
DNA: TGTGCCAGCAGCTTAGGAAAACCGGGACGGGGGAATTCACCCCTCCACTTT

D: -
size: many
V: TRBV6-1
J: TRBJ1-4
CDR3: CATSRGGPTTNEKLFF
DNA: TGTGCCACCTCAAGGGGCGGACCGACAACTAATGAAAAACTGTTTTTT

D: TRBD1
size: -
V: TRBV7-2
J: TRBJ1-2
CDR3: CASSLMGDRGNYGYTF
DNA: TGTGCCAGCAGCTTAATGGGTGACAGGGGGAACTATGGCTACACCTTC

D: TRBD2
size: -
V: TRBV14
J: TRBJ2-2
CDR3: CASSPPWSGVNTGELFF
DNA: TGTGCCAGCAGCCCTCCGTGGAGCGGGGTTAACACCGGGGAGCTGTTTTTT

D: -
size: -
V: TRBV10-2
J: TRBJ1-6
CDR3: CASTNPGEPYNSPLHF
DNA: TGCGCCAGCACCAACCCGGGGGAACCTTATAATTCACCCCTCCACTTT

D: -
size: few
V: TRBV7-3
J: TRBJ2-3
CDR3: CASSRDFNTDTQYF
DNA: TGTGCCAGCAGCCGCGACTTCAACACAGATACGCAGTATTTT

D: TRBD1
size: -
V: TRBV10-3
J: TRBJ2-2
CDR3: CATRQGVGELFF
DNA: TGTGCCACCAGACAGGGGGTCGGGGAGCTGTTTTTT

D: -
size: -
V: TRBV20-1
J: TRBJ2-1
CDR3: CSAYSQVSSYNEQFF
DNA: TGCAGTGCTTATTCACAGGTTAGCTCCTACAATGAGCAGTTCTTC

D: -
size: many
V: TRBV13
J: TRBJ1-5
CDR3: CASSLGRSGYQPQHF
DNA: TGTGCCAGCAGCTTAGGCCGTTCAGGCTATCAGCCCCAGCATTTT

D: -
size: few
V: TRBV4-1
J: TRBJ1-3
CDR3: CASSQVAGDKNTIYF
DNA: TGCGCCAGCAGCCAAGTAGCAGGCGACAAAAACACCATATATTTT

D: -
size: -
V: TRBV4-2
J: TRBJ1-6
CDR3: CASSQAGGRANSPLHF
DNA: TGTGCCAGCAGCCAAGCCGGGGGGCGGGCAAATTCACCCCTCCACTTT

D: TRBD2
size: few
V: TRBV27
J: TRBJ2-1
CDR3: CASRRGSGSSYNEQFF
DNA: TGTGCCAGCAGAAGGGGTAGCGGGAGCTCCTACAATGAGCAGTTCTTC

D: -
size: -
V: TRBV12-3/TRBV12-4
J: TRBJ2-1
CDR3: CASSLGGVGFF
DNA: TGTGCCAGCAGTTTAGGGGGGGTGGGGTTCTTC

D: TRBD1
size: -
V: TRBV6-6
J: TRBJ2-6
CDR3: CAARGSGANVLTF
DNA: TGTGCCGCCAGGGGGTCTGGGGCCAACGTCCTGACTTTC

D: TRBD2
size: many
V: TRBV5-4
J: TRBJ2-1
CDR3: CASSSTSLAGQLNEQFF
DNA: TGTGCCAGCAGCTCCACCTCGCTAGCGGGGCAACTCAATGAGCAGTTCTTC

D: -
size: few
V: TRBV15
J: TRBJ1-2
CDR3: CATSRDLRPDTF
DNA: TGTGCCACCAGCAGAGATTTGAGGCCAGACACCTTC

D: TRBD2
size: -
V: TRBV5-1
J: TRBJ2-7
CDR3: CASSAGTSGRAYEQYF
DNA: TGCGCCAGCAGCGCCGGGACTAGCGGGAGGGCCTACGAGCAGTACTTC

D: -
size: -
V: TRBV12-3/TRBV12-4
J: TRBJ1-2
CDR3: CASSLGRNYTF
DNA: TGTGCCAGCAGTTTGGGACGGAACTACACCTTC

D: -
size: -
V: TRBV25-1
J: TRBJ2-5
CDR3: CASSERTLYQETQYF
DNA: TGTGCCAGCAGTGAACGGACACTGTACCAAGAGACCCAGTACTTC

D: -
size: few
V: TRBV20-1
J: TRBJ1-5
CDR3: CSAGKRLGGFQPQHF
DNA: TGCAGTGCTGGCAAACGACTGGGAGGGTTTCAGCCCCAGCATTTT

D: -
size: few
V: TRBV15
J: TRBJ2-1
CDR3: CATSRDTAQLGYNEQFF
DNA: TGTGCCACCAGCAGAGATACAGCACAGTTGGGTTACAATGAGCAGTTCTTC

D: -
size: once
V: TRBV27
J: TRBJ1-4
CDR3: CASSPRGVRGEKLFF
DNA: TGTGCCAGCAGTCCCCGGGGGGTCCGGGGGGAAAAACTGTTTTTT

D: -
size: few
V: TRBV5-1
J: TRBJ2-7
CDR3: CASSFGGQTYEQYF
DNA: TGCGCCAGCAGCTTCGGTGGACAGACCTACGAGCAGTACTTC

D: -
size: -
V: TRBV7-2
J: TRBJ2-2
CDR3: CASSLAETGELFF
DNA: TGTGCCAGCAGCTTAGCGGAGACCGGGGAGCTGTTTTTT